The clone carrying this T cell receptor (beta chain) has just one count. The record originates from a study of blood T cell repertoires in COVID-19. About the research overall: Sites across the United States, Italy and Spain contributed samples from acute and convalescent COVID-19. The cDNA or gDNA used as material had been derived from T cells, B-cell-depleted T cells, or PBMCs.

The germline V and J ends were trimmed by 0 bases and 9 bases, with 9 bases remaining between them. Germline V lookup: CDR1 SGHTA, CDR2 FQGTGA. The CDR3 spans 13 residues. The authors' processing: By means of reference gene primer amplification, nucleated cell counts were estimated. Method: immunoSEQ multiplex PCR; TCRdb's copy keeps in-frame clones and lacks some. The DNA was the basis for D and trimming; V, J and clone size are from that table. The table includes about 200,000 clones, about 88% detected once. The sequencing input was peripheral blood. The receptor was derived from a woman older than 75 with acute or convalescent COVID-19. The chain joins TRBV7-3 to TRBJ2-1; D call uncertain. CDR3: CASSLTMSGEQFF. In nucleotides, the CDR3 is TGTGCCAGCAGCTTAACAATGTCAGGTGAGCAGTTCTTC.